A selection of T cell receptor beta chains follows, all from one sample in a study of cytomegalovirus exposure and HLA in healthy donors. Sequencing used immunoSEQ multiplex PCR; TCRdb keeps in-frame clones, though not all of them. The sample holds roughly 190,000 clones; around 78% are singletons and the top ten take roughly 15%. Sequencing input: PBMCs. Source of these receptors: a woman aged 25 to 39 in good health and CMV-seropositive. The CDR3 runs from the conserved cysteine through the conserved F or W. The order of the fields is J gene, V gene, D gene, clone size, CDR3 length, CDR3 protein, CDR3 DNA. D genes are given only for firm matches. The listing skips clone size in some rows; elsewhere it reads once, few, many or a size class.

J gene: TRBJ1-1
V gene: TRBV5-4
D gene: .
clone size: .
CDR3 length: 13
CDR3 protein: CASSLARNTEAFF
CDR3 DNA: TGTGCCAGCAGCTTGGCCAGGAACACTGAAGCTTTCTTT

J gene: TRBJ1-5
V gene: TRBV6-6
D gene: TRBD1
clone size: .
CDR3 length: 15
CDR3 protein: CVTARQGAVNQPQHF
CDR3 DNA: TGTGTCACAGCACGTCAGGGGGCGGTGAATCAGCCCCAGCATTTT

J gene: TRBJ2-5
V gene: TRBV25-1
D gene: .
clone size: .
CDR3 length: 14
CDR3 protein: CASSELAGRETQYF
CDR3 DNA: TGTGCCAGCAGTGAATTGGCAGGGAGGGAGACCCAGTACTTC

J gene: TRBJ1-1
V gene: TRBV7-9
D gene: .
clone size: .
CDR3 length: 13
CDR3 protein: CASRWLMNTEAFF
CDR3 DNA: TGTGCCAGCAGATGGCTGATGAACACTGAAGCTTTCTTT

J gene: TRBJ1-1
V gene: TRBV7-9
D gene: TRBD1
clone size: .
CDR3 length: 15
CDR3 protein: CASSDRQGANTEAFF
CDR3 DNA: TGTGCCAGCAGCGACAGACAGGGGGCGAACACTGAAGCTTTCTTT

J gene: TRBJ1-6
V gene: TRBV9
D gene: .
clone size: .
CDR3 length: 16
CDR3 protein: CASSVAGRGYNSPLHF
CDR3 DNA: TGTGCCAGCAGCGTAGCTGGTAGGGGTTATAATTCACCCCTCCACTTT

J gene: TRBJ2-7
V gene: TRBV6-5
D gene: TRBD1
clone size: .
CDR3 length: 15
CDR3 protein: CASSLRDRDSYEQYF
CDR3 DNA: TGTGCCAGCAGCCTCCGGGACAGGGACTCCTACGAGCAGTACTTC

J gene: TRBJ2-1
V gene: TRBV5-1
D gene: TRBD2
clone size: once
CDR3 length: 17
CDR3 protein: CASSTRTGGVSYNEQFF
CDR3 DNA: TGCGCCAGCAGCACACGTACGGGGGGTGTCTCCTACAATGAGCAGTTCTTC

J gene: TRBJ2-7
V gene: TRBV28
D gene: .
clone size: .
CDR3 length: 15
CDR3 protein: CASSLYGPSSYEQYF
CDR3 DNA: TGTGCCAGCAGTTTGTATGGCCCCTCCTCCTACGAGCAGTACTTC

J gene: TRBJ2-7
V gene: TRBV9
D gene: TRBD1
clone size: once
CDR3 length: 16
CDR3 protein: CASSVAPGTGTYEQYF
CDR3 DNA: TGTGCCAGCAGCGTAGCTCCCGGGACAGGGACGTACGAGCAGTACTTC

J gene: TRBJ2-3
V gene: TRBV4-1
D gene: TRBD2
clone size: once
CDR3 length: 16
CDR3 protein: CASSQPTSGGAYTQYF
CDR3 DNA: TGCGCCAGCAGCCAACCGACTAGCGGGGGGGCCTATACGCAGTATTTT

J gene: TRBJ1-1
V gene: TRBV4-1
D gene: TRBD1
clone size: .
CDR3 length: 15
CDR3 protein: CASSQGGQGNTEAFF
CDR3 DNA: TGCGCCAGCAGCCAAGGCGGACAGGGAAACACTGAAGCTTTCTTT

J gene: TRBJ1-4
V gene: TRBV10-3
D gene: TRBD1
clone size: .
CDR3 length: 15
CDR3 protein: CAISEGGSTNEKLFF
CDR3 DNA: TGTGCCATCAGTGAAGGGGGCTCTACTAATGAAAAACTGTTTTTT

J gene: TRBJ2-5
V gene: TRBV7-2
D gene: .
clone size: .
CDR3 length: 15
CDR3 protein: CASSPSARNQETQYF
CDR3 DNA: TGTGCCAGCAGCCCCAGCGCGCGGAACCAAGAGACCCAGTACTTC

J gene: TRBJ1-1
V gene: TRBV4-3
D gene: .
clone size: .
CDR3 length: 15
CDR3 protein: CASSQDRGGLTEAFF
CDR3 DNA: TGCGCCAGCAGCCAAGACCGGGGAGGGTTGACTGAAGCTTTCTTT

J gene: TRBJ2-1
V gene: TRBV28
D gene: TRBD2
clone size: .
CDR3 length: 13
CDR3 protein: CASSPGGQDEQFF
CDR3 DNA: TGTGCCAGCAGCCCGGGGGGGCAGGATGAGCAGTTCTTC

J gene: TRBJ2-7
V gene: TRBV19
D gene: .
clone size: .
CDR3 length: 13
CDR3 protein: CASSIQVAYEQYF
CDR3 DNA: TGTGCCAGTAGTATCCAGGTTGCCTACGAGCAGTACTTC

J gene: TRBJ1-1
V gene: TRBV6-4
D gene: .
clone size: .
CDR3 length: 13
CDR3 protein: CASSPTPVAEAFF
CDR3 DNA: TGTGCCAGCAGTCCAACTCCGGTCGCTGAAGCTTTCTTT

J gene: TRBJ2-5
V gene: TRBV5-4
D gene: TRBD1
clone size: once
CDR3 length: 15
CDR3 protein: CASSFGQGSRETQYF
CDR3 DNA: TGTGCCAGCAGCTTCGGACAGGGCTCTAGAGAGACCCAGTACTTC

J gene: TRBJ2-7
V gene: TRBV5-6
D gene: .
clone size: .
CDR3 length: 15
CDR3 protein: CASSLIALDSYEQYF
CDR3 DNA: TGTGCCAGCAGCTTGATTGCGCTTGACTCCTACGAGCAGTACTTC

J gene: TRBJ1-1
V gene: TRBV20-1
D gene: .
clone size: .
CDR3 length: 11
CDR3 protein: CSAPGSVEAFF
CDR3 DNA: TGCAGTGCTCCCGGAAGCGTTGAAGCTTTCTTT

J gene: TRBJ1-3
V gene: TRBV6-1
D gene: .
clone size: few
CDR3 length: 14
CDR3 protein: CASNIDNSGNTIYF
CDR3 DNA: TGTGCCAGCAACATCGACAACTCTGGAAACACCATATATTTT

J gene: TRBJ1-2
V gene: TRBV28
D gene: .
clone size: .
CDR3 length: 12
CDR3 protein: CASSLSGRGYTF
CDR3 DNA: TGTGCCAGCAGTTTATCGGGCCGGGGTTACACCTTC

J gene: TRBJ2-7
V gene: TRBV7-2
D gene: .
clone size: .
CDR3 length: 13
CDR3 protein: CASSLTDIYEQYF
CDR3 DNA: TGTGCCAGCAGCTTAACAGACATATACGAGCAGTACTTC

J gene: TRBJ1-1
V gene: TRBV30
D gene: .
clone size: .
CDR3 length: 11
CDR3 protein: CAWIRRTEAFF
CDR3 DNA: TGTGCCTGGATCCGGAGGACTGAAGCTTTCTTT

J gene: TRBJ2-1
V gene: TRBV13
D gene: .
clone size: .
CDR3 length: 11
CDR3 protein: CASRRYNEQFF
CDR3 DNA: TGTGCCAGCAGGCGGTACAATGAGCAGTTCTTC

J gene: TRBJ2-2
V gene: TRBV11-2
D gene: .
clone size: .
CDR3 length: 15
CDR3 protein: CASTQFVRNTGELFF
CDR3 DNA: TGTGCCAGCACTCAGTTCGTAAGGAACACCGGGGAGCTGTTTTTT

J gene: TRBJ1-1
V gene: TRBV5-1
D gene: TRBD1
clone size: .
CDR3 length: 16
CDR3 protein: CASSPLAGQGDTEAFF
CDR3 DNA: TGCGCCAGCAGCCCCCTGGCGGGACAGGGGGACACTGAAGCTTTCTTT

J gene: TRBJ2-7
V gene: TRBV4-1
D gene: TRBD1
clone size: .
CDR3 length: 13
CDR3 protein: CASSSLDRDEQYF
CDR3 DNA: TGCGCCAGCAGCTCACTTGACAGGGACGAGCAGTACTTC

J gene: TRBJ2-7
V gene: TRBV5-1
D gene: TRBD1
clone size: .
CDR3 length: 13
CDR3 protein: CASSLTGAYEQYF
CDR3 DNA: TGCGCCAGCAGCTTGACAGGGGCCTACGAGCAGTACTTC

J gene: TRBJ2-5
V gene: TRBV28
D gene: .
clone size: .
CDR3 length: 13
CDR3 protein: CASSRGVQETQYF
CDR3 DNA: TGTGCCAGCAGCCGCGGGGTCCAAGAGACCCAGTACTTC

J gene: TRBJ2-2
V gene: TRBV28
D gene: TRBD1
clone size: .
CDR3 length: 16
CDR3 protein: CASLPSGQGASGELFF
CDR3 DNA: TGTGCCAGTCTCCCGAGCGGACAGGGGGCTTCCGGGGAGCTGTTTTTT

J gene: TRBJ2-2
V gene: TRBV7-8
D gene: .
clone size: few
CDR3 length: 15
CDR3 protein: CASSIGGGLSGELFF
CDR3 DNA: TGTGCCAGCAGCATAGGCGGTGGGTTATCCGGGGAGCTGTTTTTT

J gene: TRBJ2-1
V gene: TRBV5-1
D gene: TRBD2
clone size: .
CDR3 length: 16
CDR3 protein: CASRIIAGVTYNEQFF
CDR3 DNA: TGCGCCAGCAGAATAATAGCGGGAGTGACCTACAATGAGCAGTTCTTC

J gene: TRBJ1-6
V gene: TRBV10-2
D gene: TRBD1
clone size: .
CDR3 length: 15
CDR3 protein: CASSEVTGGVSPLHF
CDR3 DNA: TGCGCCAGCAGTGAGGTGACAGGGGGCGTTTCACCCCTCCACTTT

J gene: TRBJ2-1
V gene: TRBV12-5
D gene: .
clone size: .
CDR3 length: 12
CDR3 protein: CASGARGNEQFF
CDR3 DNA: TGTGCTAGTGGGGCCCGGGGGAATGAGCAGTTCTTC

J gene: TRBJ2-5
V gene: TRBV27
D gene: .
clone size: .
CDR3 length: 14
CDR3 protein: CASSLAGAWETQYF
CDR3 DNA: TGTGCCAGCAGTTTAGCGGGGGCGTGGGAGACCCAGTACTTC

J gene: TRBJ2-7
V gene: TRBV10-3
D gene: TRBD2
clone size: .
CDR3 length: 14
CDR3 protein: CAISVRGGPYEQYF
CDR3 DNA: TGTGCCATCAGTGTCCGGGGAGGGCCGTACGAGCAGTACTTC

J gene: TRBJ2-1
V gene: TRBV28
D gene: TRBD2
clone size: few
CDR3 length: 14
CDR3 protein: CASISGLPYNEQFF
CDR3 DNA: TGTGCCAGCATTAGCGGGCTTCCCTACAATGAGCAGTTCTTC

J gene: TRBJ1-6
V gene: TRBV18
D gene: .
clone size: .
CDR3 length: 15
CDR3 protein: CASSPRGDMSSPLHF
CDR3 DNA: TGTGCCAGCTCACCACGGGGCGACATGAGTTCACCCCTCCACTTT

J gene: TRBJ1-3
V gene: TRBV29-1
D gene: .
clone size: .
CDR3 length: 16
CDR3 protein: CSPPPSQLNSGNTIYF
CDR3 DNA: TGCAGCCCCCCCCCTAGCCAGCTAAACTCTGGAAACACCATATATTTT

J gene: TRBJ1-2
V gene: TRBV28
D gene: TRBD1
clone size: .
CDR3 length: 15
CDR3 protein: CASSLPTTGAYGYTF
CDR3 DNA: TGTGCCAGCAGTTTACCGACGACAGGGGCCTATGGCTACACCTTC

J gene: TRBJ2-7
V gene: TRBV27
D gene: TRBD1
clone size: .
CDR3 length: 15
CDR3 protein: CASSFGTGIAYEQYF
CDR3 DNA: TGTGCCAGCAGTTTCGGGACAGGGATAGCCTACGAGCAGTACTTC

J gene: TRBJ1-1
V gene: TRBV28
D gene: .
clone size: .
CDR3 length: 12
CDR3 protein: CASSFTATEAFF
CDR3 DNA: TGTGCCAGCAGTTTTACTGCCACTGAAGCTTTCTTT

J gene: TRBJ2-5
V gene: TRBV5-4
D gene: TRBD2
clone size: many
CDR3 length: 17
CDR3 protein: CASSSGTSGGGQETQYF
CDR3 DNA: TGTGCCAGCAGCTCCGGGACTAGCGGGGGGGGGCAAGAGACCCAGTACTTC